This passage covers 7 T cell receptor beta chains from one sample sequenced in a study of CD8 T cells in acute hepatitis C reinfection. Generated by immunoSEQ multiplex PCR, the TCRdb table keeps only in-frame clones and is missing some. Of 35,000 to 40,000 clones listed, about 86% are singletons. Time point described: naive CD8 control sorted from an acute-time-point sample. The sequenced sample consisted of naive CD8+ T cells from PBMCs. These receptors were collected from a man aged 25 to 40 with chronic hepatitis C.

This clone has just a few counts. The gene calls are TRBV19 and TRBJ1-1, with D perhaps TRBD1 (6 bases). The CDR3 length is 11 residues. Germline CDR1 reads LNHDA; CDR2 reads SQIVND (reference sequence). V lost 10 bases and J 3 bases, leaving 9 bases between the germline ends. As DNA, the CDR3 is TGTGCCATCTACAGGGACACTGAAGCTTTCTTT. Residues: CAIYRDTEAFF.

This clone was detected only a few times. The V and J genes are TRBV19 and TRBJ2-1; TRBD2 aligns across 7 bases. The CDR3 consists of 14 residues. J lost 0 bases, V lost 6 bases, and 2 bases had no gene match. The germline CDR1 and CDR2 sequences are LNHDA and SQIVND (reference sequence). The CDR3 is CASSGGNSYNEQFF. Here the CDR3 DNA reads TGTGCCAGTAGCGGGGGGAACTCCTACAATGAGCAGTTCTTC.

The J gene is TRBJ2-3, the V gene TRBV29-1; D gene uncertain. The V and J ends lost 3 bases and 6 bases respectively, with 16 bases between them. The CDR3 is 14 amino acids. Germline V gene lookup returns CDR1 SQVTM and CDR2 ANQGSEA. The CDR3 here is CSVDAPLKRDTQYF. The CDR3 nucleotides are TGCAGCGTTGACGCTCCCCTAAAAAGGGATACGCAGTATTTT.

This clone was seen a single time. This chain joins TRBV19 and TRBJ2-7; 10 nucleotides match TRBD2. CDR3 length: 15 residues. Germline CDR1 and CDR2: LNHDA and SQIVND (reference sequence). Trimming cost V 4 bases and J 2 bases; bases outside gene matches: 5. CDR3 in amino acids: CASSTTSGITYEQYF. CDR3 nucleotides: TGTGCCAGTAGTACTACTAGCGGGATAACCTACGAGCAGTACTTC.

This clone has a handful of counts. Here the CDR3 DNA reads TGTGCCAGCAGTGGACTAGCGGGCTACGAGCAGTACTTC. It specifies CASSGLAGYEQYF. The V and J genes are TRBV2 and TRBJ2-7, with TRBD2 matching over 10 bases. This CDR3 is built from 13 residues. Germline loops: CDR1 SNHLY, CDR2 FYNNEI. With V trimmed by 4 bases and J by 3 bases, 0 bases remained unmatched.

The V call is TRBV5-4, the J call TRBJ2-1, with 9 bases matching TRBD2. The V gene's germline CDR1 is SGHNT and CDR2 YYREEE (reference sequence). J gave up 0 bases and V 0 bases, and 4 bases lay outside the gene matches. The CDR3 loop spans 17 amino acids. Written as DNA, the CDR3 is TGTGCCAGCAGCTTGGACCTAGCGGGGAACTCCTACAATGAGCAGTTCTTC. As protein: CASSLDLAGNSYNEQFF.

This clone appeared a few times. The chain links TRBV7-9 to TRBJ2-6, with D maybe TRBD1 (6 bases). This CDR3 spans 16 amino acids. V lost 2 bases and J 1 base, leaving 9 bases between the germline ends. Germline V gene lookup returns CDR1 SEHNR and CDR2 FQNEAQ (reference sequence). CDR3 coding DNA: TGTGCCAGCAGCTTACCCGGACAGTCTGGGGCCAACGTCCTGACTTTC. Its protein is CASSLPGQSGANVLTF.